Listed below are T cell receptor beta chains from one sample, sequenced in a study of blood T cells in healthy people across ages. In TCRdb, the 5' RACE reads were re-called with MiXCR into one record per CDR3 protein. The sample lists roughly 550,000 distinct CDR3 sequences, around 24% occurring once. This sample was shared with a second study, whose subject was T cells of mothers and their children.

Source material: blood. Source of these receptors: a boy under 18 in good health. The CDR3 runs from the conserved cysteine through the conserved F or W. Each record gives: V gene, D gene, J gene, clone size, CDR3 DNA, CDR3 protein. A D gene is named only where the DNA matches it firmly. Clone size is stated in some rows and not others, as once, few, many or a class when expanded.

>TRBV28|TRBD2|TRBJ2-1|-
TGTGCCAGCAGTTGGTGGCTAGCGGGGGACTACAATGAGCAGTTCTTC
CASSWWLAGDYNEQFF
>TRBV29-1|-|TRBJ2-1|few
TGCAGCGTTGTTTCGGGACAACTATACAATGAGCAGTTCTTC
CSVVSGQLYNEQFF
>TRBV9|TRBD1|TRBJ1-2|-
TGTGCCAGCAGCTCCCAGACAGGGGGTAACTATGGCTACACCTTC
CASSSQTGGNYGYTF
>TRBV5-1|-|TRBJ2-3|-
TGCGCCAGTCCACAGGTCGGTGGGACAGATACGCAGTATTTT
CASPQVGGTDTQYF
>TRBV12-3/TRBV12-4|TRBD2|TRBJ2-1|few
TGTGCCAGCAGTTTAGCGACCCGTCTTAGCGGGAATGAGCAGTTCTTC
CASSLATRLSGNEQFF
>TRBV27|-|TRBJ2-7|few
TGTGCCAGCCCCGTTGGGGGGAAGTACCACGAGCAGTACTTC
CASPVGGKYHEQYF
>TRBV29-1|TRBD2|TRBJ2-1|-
TGCAGCGTGGACTCACTAGCGGGAGCCTACGATGAGCAGTTCTTC
CSVDSLAGAYDEQFF
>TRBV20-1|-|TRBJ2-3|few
TGCAGTGCTAGAGTCGACGGGGCCAGCACAGATACGCAGTATTTT
CSARVDGASTDTQYF
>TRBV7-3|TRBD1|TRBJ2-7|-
TGTGCCAGCAGCTTTCTCCCGGACAGGGGGATTTGTTACGAGCAGTACTTC
CASSFLPDRGICYEQYF
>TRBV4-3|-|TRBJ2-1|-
TGCGCCAGCAGCCAAGATTTAGGGATAAGGTACAATGAGCAGTTCTTC
CASSQDLGIRYNEQFF
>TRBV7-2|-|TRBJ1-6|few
TGTGCCAGCAGCCCTATACGGGGCCCGGCTTCACCCCTCCACTTT
CASSPIRGPASPLHF
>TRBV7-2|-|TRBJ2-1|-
TGTGCCAGCAGCTTACCCGACACCTACAATGAGCAGTTCTTC
CASSLPDTYNEQFF
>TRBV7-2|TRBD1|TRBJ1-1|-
TGTGCCAGCAGCAACACCTTGGGACAGGGGGCCTCCACTGAAGCTTTCTTT
CASSNTLGQGASTEAFF
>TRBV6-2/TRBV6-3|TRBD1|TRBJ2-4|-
TGTGCCAGCAGTTACCCTATAGGACAGGGAGCCAAAAACATTCAGTACTTC
CASSYPIGQGAKNIQYF
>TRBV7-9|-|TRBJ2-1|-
TGTGCCAGCAGCTTAGTAGATGGGACGGGGAATGAGCAGTTCTTC
CASSLVDGTGNEQFF
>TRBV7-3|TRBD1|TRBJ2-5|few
TGTGCCAGCAGCTTGGTGACAGGGGAGTACCAAGAGACCCAGTACTTC
CASSLVTGEYQETQYF
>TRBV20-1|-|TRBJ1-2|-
TGCAGTGCTAGAGAACCCCAGAGAGGCTACACCTTC
CSAREPQRGYTF
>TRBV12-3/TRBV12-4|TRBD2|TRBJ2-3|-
TGTGCCAGCAGTTTTTACAGGACTAGCGCAGATACGCAATATTTT
CASSFYRTSADTQYF
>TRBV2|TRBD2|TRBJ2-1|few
TGTGCCAGCGGGCTAGCGGGAATCAGCAATGAGCAGTTCTTC
CASGLAGISNEQFF
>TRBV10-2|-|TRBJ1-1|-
TGCGCCAGCACTGAAGGGAACGCTGAAGCTTTCTTT
CASTEGNAEAFF
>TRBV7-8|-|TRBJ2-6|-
TGTGCCAGCAGCTTCGACAGCAGCTCTGGGGCCAACGTCCTGACTTTC
CASSFDSSSGANVLTF
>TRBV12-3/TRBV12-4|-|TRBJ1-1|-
TGTGCCAGCAGCCCCGAGGGTCTGAACACTGAAGCTTTCTTT
CASSPEGLNTEAFF
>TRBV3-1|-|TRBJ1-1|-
TGTGCCAGCAGACAGGGACTGAACACTGAAGCTTTCTTT
CASRQGLNTEAFF
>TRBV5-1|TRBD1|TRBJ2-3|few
TGCGCCAGCAGCTTGGACAGGGGACAAAGCACAGATACGCAGTATTTT
CASSLDRGQSTDTQYF
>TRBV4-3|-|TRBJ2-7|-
TGCGCCAGCAGCCAAGATTCACGATCTGGTAGGCAGTACTTC
CASSQDSRSGRQYF
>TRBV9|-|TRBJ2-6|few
TGTGCCAGCAGCACTAGCCCCGCTGGGGCCAACGTCCTGACTTTC
CASSTSPAGANVLTF
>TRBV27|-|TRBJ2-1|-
TGTGCCAGCAGTTTGTTAGGTTACAATGAGCGGTTCTTC
CASSLLGYNERFF
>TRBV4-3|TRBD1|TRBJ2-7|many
TGCGCCAGCAGCCAAGCGTTGGGACAGGCTGACTCCTACGAGCAGTACTTC
CASSQALGQADSYEQYF
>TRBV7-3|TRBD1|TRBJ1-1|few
TGTGCCAGCAGCCCATGGACAGGGGGCAGGTCCACTGAAGCTTTCTTT
CASSPWTGGRSTEAFF
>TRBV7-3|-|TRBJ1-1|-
TGTGCCAGCAGCATTAGACAGGCTACTGAAGCTTTCTTT
CASSIRQATEAFF
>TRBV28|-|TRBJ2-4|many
TGTGCCAGCAGTTTAACCATAAAAAACATTCAGTACTTC
CASSLTIKNIQYF
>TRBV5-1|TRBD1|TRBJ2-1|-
TGCGCCAGCCAGGGGGTAAGCGATGAGCAGTTCTTC
CASQGVSDEQFF
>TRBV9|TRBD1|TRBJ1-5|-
TGTGCCAGCAGCGTAGAGGGTTCGGAAGGGGGCTATAGCAATCAGCCCCAGCATTTT
CASSVEGSEGGYSNQPQHF
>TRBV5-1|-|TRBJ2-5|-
TGCGCCAGCAGCTTGACACCCAAAGACCAAGAGACCCAGTACTTC
CASSLTPKDQETQYF
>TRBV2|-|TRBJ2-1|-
TGTGCCAGCAGTGAAGTAGTATCGTTCTTC
CASSEVVSFF
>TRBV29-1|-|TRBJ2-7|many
TGCAGCGTTGAAGATCCTGGCAGCTCCTACGAGCAGTACTTC
CSVEDPGSSYEQYF
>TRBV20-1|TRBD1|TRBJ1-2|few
TGCAGTGCTCGCCCGGGACAGGGGCTGCCCAACTATGGCTACACCTTC
CSARPGQGLPNYGYTF
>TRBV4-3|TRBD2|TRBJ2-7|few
TGCGCCAGCAGCCAGGAGACTAGCCGTAACTACGAGCAGTACTTC
CASSQETSRNYEQYF
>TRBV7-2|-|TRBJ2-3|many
TGTGCCAGCAGCTATCGTCAGGCGGGGAGCACAGATACGCAGTATTTT
CASSYRQAGSTDTQYF
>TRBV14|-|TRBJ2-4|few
TGTGCCAGCAGCCCGACACGGGCGAACATTCAGTACTTC
CASSPTRANIQYF
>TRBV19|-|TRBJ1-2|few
TGTGCCAGTAGTCCGGACAGCTTCCCCTATGGCTACACCTTC
CASSPDSFPYGYTF
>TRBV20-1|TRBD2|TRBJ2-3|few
TGCAGTGCAACCCCCGGGACTAGCATAGATACGCAGTATTTT
CSATPGTSIDTQYF
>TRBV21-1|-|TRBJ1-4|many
TGTGCCAGCAGCGAGTCCTGGGAAGGAAACGTCAAGGGGGCTAATGAAAAACTGTTTTTT
CASSESWEGNVKGANEKLFF
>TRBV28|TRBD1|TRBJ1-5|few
TGTGCCAGCAGTTCACAGGGGGACCTCTATAGCAATCAGCCCCAGCATTTT
CASSSQGDLYSNQPQHF
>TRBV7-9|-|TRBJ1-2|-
TGTGCCGGCAGCTCCACGACGCGTCAGCCAAGATTATATGGCTACACCTTC
CAGSSTTRQPRLYGYTF
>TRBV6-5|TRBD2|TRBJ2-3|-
TGTGCCAGCAGTTATATAACTAGCGGGAGGGCCAGCACAGATACGCAGTATTTT
CASSYITSGRASTDTQYF
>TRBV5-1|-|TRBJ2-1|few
TGCGCCAGCAGCACCGAACTGCGGCGGTTCGATGAGCAGTTCTTC
CASSTELRRFDEQFF